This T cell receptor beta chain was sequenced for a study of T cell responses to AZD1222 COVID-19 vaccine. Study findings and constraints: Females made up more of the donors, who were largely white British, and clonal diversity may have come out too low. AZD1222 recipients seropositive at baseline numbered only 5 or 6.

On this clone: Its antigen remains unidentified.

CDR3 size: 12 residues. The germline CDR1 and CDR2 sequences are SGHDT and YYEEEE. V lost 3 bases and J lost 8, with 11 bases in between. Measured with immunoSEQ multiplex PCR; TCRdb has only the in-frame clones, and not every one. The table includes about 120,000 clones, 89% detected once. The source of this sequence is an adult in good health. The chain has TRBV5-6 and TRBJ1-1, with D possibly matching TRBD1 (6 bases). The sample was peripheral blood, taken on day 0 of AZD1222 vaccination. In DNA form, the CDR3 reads TGTGCCAGCAGCTGGGGGCGGGGCGAAGCTTTCTTT. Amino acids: CASSWGRGEAFF. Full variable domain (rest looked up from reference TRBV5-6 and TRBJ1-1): DAGVTQSPTHLIKTRGQQVTLRCSPKSGHDTVSWYQQALGQGPQFIFQYYEEEERQRGNFPDRFSGHQFPNYSSELNVNALLLGDSALYLCASSWGRGEAFFGQGTRLTVV.